A single sample is the source of the 12 T cell receptor beta chains below, sequenced in a study of blood T cell repertoires in COVID-19. Sequencing was performed with immunoSEQ multiplex PCR; in TCRdb, only in-frame clones are kept and a portion is missing. The repertoire includes a few hundred thousand clones, about 87% of them detected once, and roughly 2.5% sits in the top ten. The source material was peripheral blood. All receptors derive from a woman aged 50 to 65 with acute or convalescent COVID-19.

The CDR3 DNA reads as TGTGCCAGCAGTTTACCCCCTAGTGGTGCAGATACGCAGTATTTT. It yields the protein CASSLPPSGADTQYF. This chain uses TRBV27 with TRBJ2-3; no clear D. CDR3 length: 15 residues. From germline, CDR1 is MNHEY and CDR2 SMNVEV (reference sequence). The V gene lost 2 bases and the J gene lost 4 bases, with 13 bases spanning the gap.

The V gene is TRBV28, the J gene TRBJ1-5; D remains ambiguous. This CDR3 contains 17 residues. Germline CDR1 reads MDHEN; CDR2 reads SYDVKM. Trimming pared 6 bases from V and 5 bases from J, leaving 23 bases between. CDR3 protein: CASRYPPQVIPHQPQHF. In nucleotides, the CDR3 is TGTGCCAGCAGATATCCCCCCCAGGTCATACCACATCAGCCCCAGCATTTT.

The V call is TRBV6-1, the J call TRBJ2-1; TRBD2 agrees at 11 bases. Trimming cost V 7 bases and J 4 bases; bases outside gene matches: 21. Germline values: CDR1 MNHNS, CDR2 SASEGT. The CDR3 is 20 amino acids. Here the CDR3 DNA reads TGTGCCAGCACTGACTTAGGACCCTTCTCTAGCGGGAGGTTGTACAATGAGCAGTTCTTC. Amino acid sequence: CASTDLGPFSSGRLYNEQFF.

V and J are TRBV5-1 and TRBJ1-6, with 8 bases fitting TRBD1. J gave up 7 bases and V 1 base, and 4 bases lay outside the gene matches. The CDR3 extends over 15 amino acids. Germline loops: CDR1 SGHRS, CDR2 YFSETQ. The CDR3 region has the DNA TGCGCCAGCAGCTTGCAGGGGGCGTTGAATTCACCCCTCCACTTT. It is translated as CASSLQGALNSPLHF.

V is TRBV5-8 and J is TRBJ1-5; 7 positions match TRBD1. V was clipped by 1 base and J by 5 bases; unmatched bases: 0. This CDR3 is 13 amino acids long. Germline lookup yields CDR1 SGHTS and CDR2 YDEGEE. In DNA form, the CDR3 reads TGTGCCAGCAGCTTGCAGGGGGATCAGCCCCAGCATTTT. Translating gives CASSLQGDQPQHF.

The chain carries TRBV7-9 and TRBJ1-2; perhaps TRBD1 as D (5 bases). Deletions cut 1 base from V and 4 bases from J, with 13 bases between. The CDR3 is 15 residues long. Germline V gives CDR1 SEHNR, CDR2 FQNEAQ (reference sequence). The CDR3 reads CASSLGEGDFYGYTF. The CDR3 region has the DNA TGTGCCAGCAGCTTAGGGGAAGGGGATTTCTATGGCTACACCTTC.

This chain joins TRBV28 and TRBJ1-5; no clear D. With 11 bases removed from V and 2 bases from J, the gap between germline ends came to 22 bases. CDR1 MDHEN and CDR2 SYDVKM come from the germline V gene. The CDR3 loop spans 16 amino acids. This chain's CDR3 is CAGESVGLGGNQPQHF. CDR3 coding DNA: TGTGCCGGGGAGTCGGTGGGTCTCGGAGGCAATCAGCCCCAGCATTTT.

The rearrangement links TRBV3-1 (or the pseudogene TRBV3-2) to TRBJ2-1; D possibly corresponds to TRBD1 (6 bases). The CDR3 spans 11 residues. CDR1 LGHDT and CDR2 YNNKEL come from the germline V gene (reference sequence). Trimming removed 4 bases from V and 14 bases from J, with 12 bases in between. The CDR3 here is CASSLRQEEFF. The CDR3 DNA reads as TGTGCCAGCAGCCTAAGACAGGAGGAGTTCTTC.

The rearrangement joins TRBV9 to TRBJ2-7; 8 bases agree with TRBD2. J was trimmed by 7 bases and V by 0 bases; bases with no gene match: 6. Per the germline V gene, CDR1 is SGDLS and CDR2 is YYNGEE. This CDR3 has 14 residues. For the CDR3, the DNA is TGTGCCAGCAGCGTAGCGGGAGGGCCGGGGGAGCAGTACTTC. Protein sequence: CASSVAGGPGEQYF.

The V and J genes are TRBV28 and TRBJ1-4, with TRBD1 matching 11 bases. The CDR3 sequence is 15 residues long. In germline, CDR1 is MDHEN, CDR2 SYDVKM. With V trimmed by 6 bases and J by 7 bases, 7 bases remained unmatched. The CDR3 region is CASRYPGQGVEKLFF. In DNA, the CDR3 is TGTGCCAGCAGGTATCCGGGACAGGGGGTTGAAAAACTGTTTTTT.

The chain uses TRBV5-5 and TRBJ2-1; the match to TRBD1 covers 8 bases. The trim removed 1 base at V and 5 bases at J, leaving 11 bases unmatched. The CDR3 totals 17 residues. CDR1 SGHKS and CDR2 YYEKEE come from the germline V gene (reference sequence). The CDR3 DNA reads as TGTGCCAGCAGCTTGACAGTCCCAGGGGGCGGCCACAATGAGCAGTTCTTC. Translation: CASSLTVPGGGHNEQFF.

J is TRBJ1-1 and V is TRBV6-5; the D is unclear. Trimming pared 5 bases from V and 0 bases from J, leaving 10 bases between. Per the germline V gene, CDR1 is MNHEY and CDR2 is SVGAGI. This CDR3 is 14 amino acids long. The CDR3 nucleotides are TGTGCCAGCAGTCCCCCCCGAGTGAACACTGAAGCTTTCTTT. The encoded protein is CASSPPRVNTEAFF.